This T cell receptor (beta chain) was sequenced during a study of CD8 T cells in ankylosing spondylitis. Study results and limitations: From matched ankylosing spondylitis synovial fluid, disease-linked clones were reportedly recovered at significantly enriched levels. A motif of eight highly homologous TCR beta variants was seen as apparently characteristic of ankylosing spondylitis blood. Disease-associated clonotypes exhibited CD8+ identity and were relatively infrequent in peripheral blood.

The table lists this clonotype with many counts. Its antigen remains unknown. The V and J ends lost 1 base and 9 bases respectively, with 10 bases between them. CDR3 length equals 13 residues. By quantitative 5'-RACE with molecular barcodes, the TCR beta libraries were made. TCRdb redid the calling of the 5' RACE reads with MiXCR, one entry per CDR3 protein. The data show 700,000 or so distinct CDR3 sequences, with around 20% seen just once and 15% to 20% held by the top ten. The sequence derives from a male donor with ankylosing spondylitis. The chain recombines TRBV12-3 or TRBV12-4 with TRBJ2-1; D perhaps matches TRBD2 (6 bases). Sequenced input: blood, either unsorted or a sorted T cell fraction (not recorded which). CDR3 region: CASSLGVSGEQFF. CDR3 sequence (DNA): TGTGCCAGCAGTTTAGGGGTTAGCGGTGAGCAGTTCTTC.